The clone carrying this T cell receptor (beta chain) was picked up many times. Its cognate antigen is unknown. TCRdb re-called the RT-PCR reads with MiXCR, one entry per CDR3 protein. The sample holds 540,000 or so distinct CDR3 sequences; under 15% are singletons and the top ten take about an eighth. This specimen comes from a study of response to subunit inactivated influenza vaccine. Trimming removed 5 bases from V and 4 bases from J, with 15 bases in between. The CDR3 has 14 residues. Germline V gene lookup returns CDR1 SGHRS and CDR2 YFSETQ. Study results and limitations: The authors proposed limited new T cell recruitment per seasonal influenza vaccination.

The rearrangement links TRBV5-1 to TRBJ1-1, with D possibly matching TRBD1 (6 bases). This receptor was taken from a man aged 50-59 years who received an inactivated influenza vaccine. Sequencing was performed on PBMCs from blood, taken about 6 weeks after vaccination. The CDR3 nucleotides are TGCGCCAGCAGGGACGCGGGGGCAAGCACTGAAGCTTTCTTT. Encoded protein: CASRDAGASTEAFF.